This section outlines one TCR beta chain sequence together with its context. Its antigen is still unknown. This sample is drawn from a study of T cells after yellow fever vaccination. Study results and caveats: A small share of clonotypes appeared in both CD4 and CD8 compartments.

This CDR3 region has 11 residues. V lost 0 bases and J lost 8, with 8 bases in between. CDR1 and CDR2 (germline): SQVTM, ANQGSEA. From the 5' RACE reads, TCRdb called clonotypes with MiXCR, one entry per CDR3 protein. The sample holds about 340,000 distinct CDR3 sequences, 8.7% seen once. Here the sequenced sample was PBMCs, taken on the day of the first yellow fever vaccination. The chain uses TRBV29-1 and TRBJ2-7; either TRBD1 or TRBD2 may supply D (5 bases each). This sequence originates from a man younger than 35 who received the YFV17D yellow fever vaccine. In nucleotides, the CDR3 is TGCAGCGTTGAAGATTTGGGACAGCAGTACGTC. Protein sequence: CSVEDLGQQYV.